A single sample is the source of the 14 T cell receptor beta chains below, sequenced in a study of vaccination and CD4 T cells after COVID-19 (dated by TCRdb to about 2022). The sample's treatment or condition label is to be understood as: roughly 10-day PBMC culture with coronavirus spike peptide pools or control peptides (ViraFEST assay). The library was prepared using PCR. This sample was sequenced with an Illumina iSeq 100. TCR sequencing of DNA from cultured CD4+ T cells used the Oncomine TCR Beta short-read assay at the Johns Hopkins FTIC core. TCRdb reprocessed the public reads (quality trimming at Q25 with fastp, clone calling with MiXCR) and kept in-frame beta chains. Rows with one shared CDR3 protein collapse into an entry with the most common genes and DNA. Recorded for this sample are some 7,600 distinct CDR3 sequences; roughly 56% of them occurred a single time. 35% to 55% of the sample is held by the ten biggest clonotypes.

Their cognate antigens are unknown. The specimen sequenced was CD4+ T cells from blood, cultured in vitro. All receptors come from a human donor who had recovered from COVID-19.

The chain has TRBV12-3 or TRBV12-4 and TRBJ2-6; D is unresolved. CDR3 size: 11 residues. Trimming shortened V by 4 bases and J by 15 bases, and 10 bases separated the two germline ends. Written as DNA, the CDR3 is TGTGCCAGCAGTTCGCCTCGGACCCTGACTTTC. Translated, it gives CASSSPRTLTF.

The chain is built from TRBV19 and TRBJ1-1, with 9 bases matching TRBD1. The V gene's germline CDR1 is LNHDA and CDR2 SQIVND (reference sequence). Trimming took 7 bases from V and 10 from J; bases not matched to a gene: 10. CDR3 length equals 13 residues. Written as DNA, the CDR3 is TGTGCCAGTATGAATCGGGGGACAGGGAGAGCTTTCTTT. Protein product: CASMNRGTGRAFF.

This clonotype was seen more than once but under ten times. The chain uses TRBV6-5 and TRBJ1-1, with D unclear. V lost 2 bases to trimming and J lost 3 bases, with 4 bases between them. This CDR3 contains 12 residues. CDR1 is MNHEY and CDR2 is SVGAGI in the germline V gene. The CDR3: CASSYPDTEAFF. The CDR3 DNA reads TGTGCCAGCAGTTACCCGGACACTGAAGCTTTCTTT.

The rearrangement joins TRBV6-5 to TRBJ2-2; tentatively, D is TRBD1 (6 bases). V was shortened by 2 bases and J by 0 bases, with 10 bases between the two germline ends. This CDR3 is 16 amino acids long. The germline V gene has CDR1 MNHEY and CDR2 SVGAGI. The CDR3, as DNA: TGTGCCAGCAGTTACCCCGGACAGTCGAACACCGGGGAGCTGTTTTTT. Its translation is CASSYPGQSNTGELFF.

J is TRBJ1-2 and V is TRBV7-8; 8 bases match TRBD1. The junction had 8 bases not matched to a gene; V was cut back by 5 bases and J by 9 bases. CDR3 size: 13 residues. Germline CDR1 SGHVS, CDR2 FQNEAQ. CDR3 protein: CASSHGQGRSYTF. CDR3 sequence (DNA): TGTGCCAGCAGCCATGGACAGGGACGGAGCTACACCTTC.

This clonotype was observed a few times. This chain uses TRBV5-4 with TRBJ2-1, with 7 bases lining up with TRBD2. Looked up from germline, CDR1 is SGHNT and CDR2 is YYREEE (reference sequence). CDR3 length: 15 amino acids. V lost 4 bases and J lost 2; bases outside the gene matches: 6. The DNA for the CDR3 is TGTGCCAGCAGCCGACGCGGGGGAACCTACAATGAGCAGTTCTTC. Amino acids: CASSRRGGTYNEQFF.

This chain links TRBV5-4 with TRBJ2-3; D might be TRBD1 or TRBD2, each matching 5 bases. CDR1 is SGHNT and CDR2 is YYREEE in the germline V gene (reference sequence). There are 17 residues in the CDR3. V dropped 6 bases and J dropped 0 bases, with 20 bases sitting between them. As DNA, the CDR3 is TGTGCCAGCACTACCTCACCGGGACGTTCTAGCACAGATACGCAGTATTTT. Its translation: CASTTSPGRSSTDTQYF.

V and J are TRBV11-3 and TRBJ2-5; no clear D. Trimming pared 2 bases from V and 7 bases from J, leaving 8 bases between. The CDR3 consists of 12 residues. CDR1 SGHNT and CDR2 YENEEA come from the germline V gene. CDR3 region: CASSLRPLTQYF. DNA of the CDR3: TGTGCCAGCAGCTTAAGGCCTTTGACCCAGTACTTC.

This clonotype was counted a few times. The chain combines TRBV28 with TRBJ1-2; D gene uncertain. The CDR3 has 14 amino acids. V lost 6 bases to trimming and J lost 1 base, with 12 bases between them. The germline CDR1 and CDR2 sequences are MDHEN and SYDVKM. CDR3 coding DNA: TGTGCCAGCAGCCCTATGTACCGTAACTATGGCTACACCTTC. Amino acid sequence: CASSPMYRNYGYTF.

The CDR3 DNA reads TGTGCCAGCAGCTCCTCCCCGGGACAGGCAAATTATGGCTACACCTTC. Translated: CASSSSPGQANYGYTF. This sequence joins TRBV5-6 and TRBJ1-2; 8 bases line up with TRBD1. Trimming took 3 bases from V and 5 from J; bases not matched to a gene: 12. The CDR3 consists of 16 residues. Germline V gene sequence: CDR1 SGHDT, CDR2 YYEEEE.

V is TRBV6-1 and J is TRBJ1-1, with D unclear. The V gene's germline CDR1 is MNHNS and CDR2 SASEGT. V lost 8 bases and J 1 base, leaving 17 bases between the germline ends. This CDR3 is 15 amino acids long. The CDR3 coding sequence is TGTGCCAGCTCCCGTTCTGGGCTTGGGAACACTGAAGCTTTCTTT. Encoded protein: CASSRSGLGNTEAFF.

The chain joins TRBV4-3 to TRBJ2-2; either TRBD1 or TRBD2 may supply D (5 bases each). CDR1 LGHNA and CDR2 YSLEER come from the germline V gene. CDR3 length: 14 amino acids. The germline V and J ends were trimmed by 1 base and 7 bases, with 10 bases remaining between them. The CDR3 is CASSQVGEGGELFF. CDR3 DNA sequence: TGCGCCAGCAGCCAAGTGGGGGAAGGCGGGGAGCTGTTTTTT.

The gene calls are TRBV2 and TRBJ2-7; 8 bases are shared with TRBD2. V lost 2 bases, J lost 4 bases, and 7 bases stayed unmatched. The germline gives CDR1 SNHLY, CDR2 FYNNEI. The length of the CDR3 is 15 residues. The CDR3 spells CASSEMAGGPYEQYF. In DNA form, the CDR3 reads TGTGCCAGCAGTGAAATGGCGGGGGGACCGTACGAGCAGTACTTC.

This clonotype was found once. The chain joins TRBV6-5 to TRBJ1-4; weak D call: TRBD1 (5 bases). V was shortened by 2 bases and J by 2 bases, with 18 bases between the two germline ends. The CDR3 runs 18 residues. Germline V lookup: CDR1 MNHEY, CDR2 SVGAGI. CDR3 sequence: CASSYTAGTASTNEKLFF. The CDR3 bases are TGTGCCAGCAGTTACACAGCGGGGACCGCCAGTACTAATGAAAAACTGTTTTTT.